These 10 T cell receptor beta chains share one sample of origin, sequenced in a study of blood T cell repertoires in COVID-19 (TCRdb year 2020). Library preparation used the immunoSEQ multiplex PCR assay. TCRdb obtained this table from immuneACCESS and retained in-frame rearrangements with V and J assigned. These tables miss some clones; where compared with another copy, unresolved V genes account for less than half of the shortfall, and the remainder is unexplained. The sample table lists 300,000 or so clones, 88% of them with a count of one. Clones ranked in the top ten supply approximately 7% of the sample. Sequenced material: peripheral blood. The receptors stem from a young woman who had recovered from COVID-19.

The J gene is TRBJ2-7, the V gene TRBV28; 8 bases are shared with TRBD1. The length of the CDR3 is 13 residues. The ends lost 10 bases at V and 0 bases at J; junction bases unmatched: 5. In germline, CDR1 is MDHEN, CDR2 SYDVKM. CDR3 nucleotide sequence: TGTGCCACCCAAACAGGGGGCTCCTACGAGCAGTACTTC. Its protein is CATQTGGSYEQYF.

On this clone: This may be a read error: a much more frequent sequence differs by one nucleotide. The chain combines TRBV2 with TRBJ2-5, with 11 bases matching TRBD1. After removal of 6 bases from V and 4 bases from J, the junction contained 4 bases not matched to a gene. The CDR3 spans 14 residues. Germline V gene data show CDR1 as SNHLY and CDR2 as FYNNEI. The CDR3 bases are TGTGCCAGCAGCGACGGGACAGGGGGAGAGACCCAGTACTTC. This sequence encodes CASSDGTGGETQYF.

The V call is TRBV3-1 (or the pseudogene TRBV3-2), the J call TRBJ2-1, with D maybe TRBD2 (6 bases). The CDR3 is 14 amino acids. Germline values: CDR1 LGHDT, CDR2 YNNKEL (reference sequence). Trimming took 5 bases from V and 10 from J, leaving 18 bases between them. DNA for the CDR3: TGTGCCAGCAGCTCAAGAGGCGGGATTCGGGAGCAGTTCTTC. As protein: CASSSRGGIREQFF.

The genes are TRBV6-6 and TRBJ2-7; 11 bases align to TRBD1. Per germline, CDR1 MNHNY and CDR2 SVGAGI (reference sequence). The CDR3 consists of 14 residues. The junction had 5 bases not matched to a gene; V was cut back by 5 bases and J by 5 bases. The CDR3 region has the DNA TGTGCCAGCAGTAAGGGACAGGGGGTAAACGAGCAGTACTTC. It yields the protein CASSKGQGVNEQYF.

V is TRBV4-2 and J is TRBJ2-3; D is ambiguous. V was trimmed by 1 base and J by 5 bases, leaving 7 bases between them. The CDR3 consists of 13 residues. From germline, CDR1 is LGHNA and CDR2 YNFKEQ. The chain's CDR3 is CASSQVFGDTQYF. In DNA form, the CDR3 reads TGTGCCAGCAGCCAAGTCTTCGGAGATACGCAGTATTTT.

This chain joins TRBV2 and TRBJ2-6; no clear D. The CDR3 loop spans 15 amino acids. V shed 2 bases and J shed 0 bases, with 5 bases lying between them. CDR1 and CDR2 (germline): SNHLY, FYNNEI. The CDR3 sequence: CASSERDSGANVLTF. As DNA, the CDR3 is TGTGCCAGCAGTGAACGCGACTCTGGGGCCAACGTCCTGACTTTC. Filled out from reference TRBV2 and TRBJ2-6, the complete variable domain reads EPEVTQTPSHQVTQMGQEVILRCVPISNHLYFYWYRQILGQKVEFLVSFYNNEISEKSEIFDDQFSVERPDGSNFTLKIRSTKLEDSAMYFCASSERDSGANVLTFGAGSRLTVL.

The chain carries TRBV7-8 and TRBJ2-7; D call uncertain. The CDR3 is 14 amino acids. V was shortened by 0 bases and J by 4 bases, with 10 bases between the two germline ends. From germline, CDR1 is SGHVS and CDR2 FQNEAQ. The CDR3 here is CASSLAHQNYEQYF. The CDR3 bases are TGTGCCAGCAGCTTAGCGCATCAGAATTACGAGCAGTACTTC.

V is TRBV6-1 and J is TRBJ2-1, with TRBD1 as a possible D gene (5 bases). The CDR3 runs to 14 residues. Trimming removed 2 bases at V and 6 bases at J, with 11 bases between. The germline V gene has CDR1 MNHNS and CDR2 SASEGT. Written as DNA, the CDR3 is TGTGCCAGCAGTGAACCCGACAGACGCAATGAGCAGTTCTTC. Its translation is CASSEPDRRNEQFF.

The chain employs TRBV27 and TRBJ2-7; 11 positions match TRBD2. The ends lost 5 bases at V and 3 bases at J; junction bases unmatched: 6. The CDR3 runs to 15 residues. CDR1 is MNHEY, CDR2 SMNVEV, per germline (reference sequence). The CDR3 nucleotides are TGTGCCAGCAGTCCCCACGGGACTAGCGGCTACGAGCAGTACTTC. Translation: CASSPHGTSGYEQYF.

The chain combines TRBV29-1 with TRBJ2-1, with 12 bases identical to TRBD2. The CDR3 has 13 residues. V gave up 7 bases and J gave up 8 bases; unmatched junction bases: 6. CDR1 is SQVTM and CDR2 is ANQGSEA in the germline V gene. Here the CDR3 DNA reads TGCAGCGGCACGACTAGCGGGGGCGATGAGCAGTTCTTC. Translation gives CSGTTSGGDEQFF.